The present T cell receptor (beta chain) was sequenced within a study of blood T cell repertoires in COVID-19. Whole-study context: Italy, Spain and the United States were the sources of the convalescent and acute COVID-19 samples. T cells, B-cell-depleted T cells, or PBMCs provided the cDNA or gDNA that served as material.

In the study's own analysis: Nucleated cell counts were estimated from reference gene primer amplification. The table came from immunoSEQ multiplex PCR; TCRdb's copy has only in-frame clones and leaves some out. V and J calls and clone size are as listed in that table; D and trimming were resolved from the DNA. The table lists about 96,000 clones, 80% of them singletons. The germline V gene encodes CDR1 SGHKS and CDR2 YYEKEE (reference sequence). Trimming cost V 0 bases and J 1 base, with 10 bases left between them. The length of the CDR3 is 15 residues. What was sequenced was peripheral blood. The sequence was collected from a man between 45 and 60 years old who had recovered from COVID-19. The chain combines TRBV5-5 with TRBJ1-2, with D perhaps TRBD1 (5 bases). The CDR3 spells CASSLAAGGNYGYTF. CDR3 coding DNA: TGTGCCAGCAGCTTGGCGGCCGGGGGTAACTATGGCTACACCTTC.